This entry concerns a single TCR beta chain. Its target is not known. TCRdb ran MiXCR on the 5' RACE reads and lists one entry per CDR3 protein. Of about 540,000 distinct CDR3 sequences in the sample, about 12% were seen once. Germline CDR1 reads SGHRS; CDR2 reads YFSETQ. V lost 4 bases, J lost 6 bases, and 14 bases stayed unmatched. This CDR3 has 17 residues. The sample belongs to a study of CD8 T cells in ankylosing spondylitis. Study results and caveats: CD8+ by phenotype, disease-linked clones were relatively rare in peripheral blood. The study identified a TCR beta motif of several highly homologous variants that appeared characteristic of ankylosing spondylitis blood.

This TCR came from a male donor with ankylosing spondylitis. Sequences were obtained from blood, either unsorted or a sorted T cell fraction (not recorded which). This chain joins TRBV5-1 and TRBJ2-4; TRBD2 agrees at 9 bases. CDR3 amino acids: CASSQTSGQLAGNIQYF. The CDR3 DNA sequence: TGCGCCAGCAGCCAAACCTCGGGACAACTAGCGGGAAACATTCAGTACTTC.